This entry lists 2 T cell receptor beta chains sequenced from one sample in a study of blood T cell repertoires in COVID-19. Assay used: immunoSEQ multiplex PCR; TCRdb lists only in-frame clones, some missing. The sample yields about 220,000 clones, around 84% seen once. Sequenced input: peripheral blood. The origin of the receptors is a woman aged 60 to 75 who had recovered from COVID-19.

The chain employs TRBV19 and TRBJ2-2; D perhaps matches TRBD2 (7 bases). V was clipped by 7 bases and J by 5 bases, with 20 bases between them. Germline V gene data show CDR1 as LNHDA and CDR2 as SQIVND (reference sequence). The CDR3 length is 16 residues. The CDR3 region is CASTPSGRGNTGELFF. In DNA, the CDR3 is TGTGCCAGTACACCATCGGGGAGGGGGAATACCGGGGAGCTGTTTTTT.

V and J are TRBV6-6 and TRBJ2-5; TRBD2 agrees at 10 bases. In germline, CDR1 is MNHNY, CDR2 SVGAGI (reference sequence). Unmatched junction bases numbered 10, after V lost 7 bases and J lost 5 bases. The CDR3 loop spans 15 amino acids. The CDR3 nucleotides are TGTGCCAGCACCAGGAGCGGGGGGGCAATTGAGACCCAGTACTTC. This translates into CASTRSGGAIETQYF.